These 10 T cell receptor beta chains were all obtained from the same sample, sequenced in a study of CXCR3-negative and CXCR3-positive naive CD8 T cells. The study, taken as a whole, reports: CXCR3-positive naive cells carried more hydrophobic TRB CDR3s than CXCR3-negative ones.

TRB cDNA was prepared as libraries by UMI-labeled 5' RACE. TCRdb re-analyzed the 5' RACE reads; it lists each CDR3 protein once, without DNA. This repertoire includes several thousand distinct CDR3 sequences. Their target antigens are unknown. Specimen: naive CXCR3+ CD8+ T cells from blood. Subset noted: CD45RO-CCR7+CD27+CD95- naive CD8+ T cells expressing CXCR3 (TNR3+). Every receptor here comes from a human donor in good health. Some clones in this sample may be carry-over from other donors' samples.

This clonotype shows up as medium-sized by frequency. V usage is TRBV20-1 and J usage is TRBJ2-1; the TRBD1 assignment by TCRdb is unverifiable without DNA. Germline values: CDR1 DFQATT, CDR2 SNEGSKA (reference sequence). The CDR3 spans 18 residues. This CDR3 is CSAREDRGRITKYNEQFF.

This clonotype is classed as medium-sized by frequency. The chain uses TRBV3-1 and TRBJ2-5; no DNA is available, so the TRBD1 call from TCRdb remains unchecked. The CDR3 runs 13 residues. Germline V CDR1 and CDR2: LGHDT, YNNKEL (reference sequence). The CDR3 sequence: CASSYHRGETQYF.

The chain's CDR3 is CSAPGTEMNTEAFF. V gene TRBV20-1 combines with J gene TRBJ1-1; TCRdb lists TRBD1, though no DNA is available to test this call. From germline, CDR1 is DFQATT and CDR2 SNEGSKA (reference sequence). The CDR3 extends over 14 amino acids.

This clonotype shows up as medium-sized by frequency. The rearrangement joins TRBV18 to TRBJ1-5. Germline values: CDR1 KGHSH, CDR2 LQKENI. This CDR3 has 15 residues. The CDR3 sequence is CASSPRGDSNQPQHF.

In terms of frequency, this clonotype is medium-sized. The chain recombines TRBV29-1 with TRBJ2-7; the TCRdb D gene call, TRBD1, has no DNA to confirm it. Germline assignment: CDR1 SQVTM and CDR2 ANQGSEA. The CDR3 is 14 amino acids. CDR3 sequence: CSVETGVRSYEQYF.

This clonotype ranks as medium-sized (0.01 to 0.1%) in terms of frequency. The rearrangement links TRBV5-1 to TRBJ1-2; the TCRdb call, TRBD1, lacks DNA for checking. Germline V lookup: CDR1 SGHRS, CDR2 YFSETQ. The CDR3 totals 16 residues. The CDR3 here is CASSLDLPGNNYGYTF.

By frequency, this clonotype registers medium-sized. The CDR3 reads CASSLPFAAPGNTIYF. The chain carries TRBV28 and TRBJ1-3. This CDR3 region has 16 residues. Germline lookup yields CDR1 MDHEN and CDR2 SYDVKM.

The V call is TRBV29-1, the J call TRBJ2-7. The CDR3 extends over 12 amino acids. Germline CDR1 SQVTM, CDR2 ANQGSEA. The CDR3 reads CSVEIGSYEQYF.

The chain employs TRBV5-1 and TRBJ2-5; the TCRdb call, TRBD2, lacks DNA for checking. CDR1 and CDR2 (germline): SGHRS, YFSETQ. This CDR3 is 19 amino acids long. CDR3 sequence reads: CASSLGPYDPAGLQETQYF.

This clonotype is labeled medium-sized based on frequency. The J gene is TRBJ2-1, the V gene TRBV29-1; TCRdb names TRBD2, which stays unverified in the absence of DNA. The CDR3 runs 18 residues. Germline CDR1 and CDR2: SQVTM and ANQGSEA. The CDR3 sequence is CSVEGGLAGGRTYNEQFF.